The text below deals with one T cell receptor (beta chain). This sample is drawn from a study of blood T cell repertoires in COVID-19. For the study at large: Both acute and convalescent COVID-19 samples were obtained from the United States, Italy and Spain. Sources were T cells, B-cell-depleted T cells, or PBMCs; the material itself was cDNA or gDNA.

This CDR3 comprises 17 residues. The ends were cut back, 4 bases at V and 1 base at J, with 17 bases in the middle. The germline CDR1 and CDR2 sequences are SGHTS and YDEGEE. Study processing details: Nucleated cell number was recorded as an estimate derived from reference gene primer amplification. Only in-frame clones appear in the TCRdb table, and some are missing; sequencing was by immunoSEQ multiplex PCR. The V and J calls and clone size come from that table; D and trimming were worked out from the DNA. The repertoire has fewer than 250,000 clones, roughly 84% of them found once; the top ten carry 5.5% to 7.5%. Participant reports of clinical history set cohort assignment.

Sample: PBMCs or T cells enriched from blood (not recorded which). The chain links TRBV5-8 to TRBJ2-2; no reliable D call. This TCR was sampled from a middle-aged woman who had recovered from COVID-19. CDR3 in amino acids: CASSPRVSAMNTGELFF. In nucleotides, the CDR3 is TGTGCCAGCAGCCCGCGCGTGAGCGCGATGAACACCGGGGAGCTGTTTTTT. Full variable domain (remainder filled in from reference TRBV5-8 and TRBJ2-2): EAGVTQSPTHLIKTRGQQATLRCSPISGHTSVYWYQQALGLGLQFLLWYDEGEERNRGNFPPRFSGRQFPNYSSELNVNALELEDSALYLCASSPRVSAMNTGELFFGEGSRLTVL.